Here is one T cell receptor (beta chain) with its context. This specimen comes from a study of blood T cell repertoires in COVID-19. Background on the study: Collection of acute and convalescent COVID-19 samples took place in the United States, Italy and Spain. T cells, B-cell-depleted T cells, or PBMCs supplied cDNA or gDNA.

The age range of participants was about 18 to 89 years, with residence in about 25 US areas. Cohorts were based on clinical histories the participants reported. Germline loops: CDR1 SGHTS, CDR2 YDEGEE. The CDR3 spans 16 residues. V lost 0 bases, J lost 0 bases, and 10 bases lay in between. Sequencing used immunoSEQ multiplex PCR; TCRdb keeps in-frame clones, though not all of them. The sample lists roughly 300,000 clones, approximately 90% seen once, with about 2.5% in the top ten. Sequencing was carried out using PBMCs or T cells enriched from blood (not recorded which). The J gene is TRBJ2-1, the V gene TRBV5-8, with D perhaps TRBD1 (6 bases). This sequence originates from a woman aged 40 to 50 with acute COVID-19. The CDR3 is CASSLAGHLSYNEQFF. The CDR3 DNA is TGTGCCAGCAGCTTGGCGGGACACCTCTCCTACAATGAGCAGTTCTTC.